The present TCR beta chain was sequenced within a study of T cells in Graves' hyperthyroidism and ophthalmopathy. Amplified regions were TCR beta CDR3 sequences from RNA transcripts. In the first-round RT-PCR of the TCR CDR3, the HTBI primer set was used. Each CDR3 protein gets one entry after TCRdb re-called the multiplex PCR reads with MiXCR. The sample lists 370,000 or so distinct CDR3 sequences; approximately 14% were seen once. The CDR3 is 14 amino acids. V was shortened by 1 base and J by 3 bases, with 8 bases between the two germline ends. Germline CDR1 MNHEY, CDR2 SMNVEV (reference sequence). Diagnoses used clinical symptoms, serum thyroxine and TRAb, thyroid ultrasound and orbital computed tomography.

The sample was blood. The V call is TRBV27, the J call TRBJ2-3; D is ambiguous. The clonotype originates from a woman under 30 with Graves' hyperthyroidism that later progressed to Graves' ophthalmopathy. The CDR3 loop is CASSLFPGTDTQYF. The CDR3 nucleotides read TGTGCCAGCAGTTTATTTCCCGGAACAGATACGCAGTATTTT.